One sample yielded the 18 T cell receptor beta chains listed below, sequenced in a study of blood T cell repertoires in COVID-19. Profiling relied on immunoSEQ multiplex PCR, and the TCRdb table lists in-frame clones only, not all of them. The table lists about 150,000 clones, 80% to 90% of them singletons. The specimen was peripheral blood. Every receptor here comes from a woman aged 55-70 years with COVID-19, enrolled during active disease.

The rearrangement uses TRBV7-6 and TRBJ2-5; 7 nucleotides agree with TRBD1. J was trimmed by 5 bases and V by 5 bases; bases with no gene match: 11. This CDR3 contains 15 residues. The germline V gene encodes CDR1 SGHVS and CDR2 FNYEAQ. The CDR3 region has the DNA TGTGCCAGCAGCCCCCGACAGGGAGATGGGGAGACCCAGTACTTC. It is translated as CASSPRQGDGETQYF.

The V call is TRBV12-5, the J call TRBJ2-4; 12 nucleotides match TRBD2. The CDR3 spans 16 residues. V gave up 7 bases and J gave up 0 bases; unmatched junction bases: 4. Germline loops: CDR1 LGHNT, CDR2 FRNRAP. The CDR3 bases are TGTGCTAGTGCGTCTAGCGGGGGGGGAGCCAAAAACATTCAGTACTTC. Its translation: CASASSGGGAKNIQYF.

In its sample, this clone was seen a few times. The chain has TRBV19 and TRBJ1-1; 9 bases match TRBD1. The CDR3 is 14 residues long. The J segment lost 5 bases and the V segment lost 6 bases, leaving 7 bases of the junction unmatched. CDR1 is LNHDA and CDR2 is SQIVND in the germline V gene (reference sequence). CDR3 sequence reads: CASSPTGGWTEAFF. In DNA, the CDR3 is TGTGCCAGTAGCCCGACAGGGGGGTGGACTGAAGCTTTCTTT.

V and J are TRBV10-1 and TRBJ2-1; maybe TRBD2 (5 bases). Per germline, CDR1 WNHNN and CDR2 SYGVQD (reference sequence). Trimming left V 0 bases short and J 9 bases short, with 18 bases between. This CDR3 is built from 16 residues. Here the CDR3 DNA reads TGCGCCAGCAGTGAGTCTAGGGCAATGCTGGCGGGTGAGCAGTTCTTC. Encoded protein: CASSESRAMLAGEQFF.

The rearrangement joins TRBV7-9 to TRBJ2-5; TRBD2 aligns across 7 bases. Trimming took 8 bases from V and 2 from J; bases not matched to a gene: 11. From germline, CDR1 is SEHNR and CDR2 FQNEAQ (reference sequence). This CDR3 has 15 residues. CDR3 region: CASSPSRGDQETQYF. In DNA form, the CDR3 reads TGTGCCAGCTCCCCTTCTCGGGGGGATCAAGAGACCCAGTACTTC.

The gene calls are TRBV5-1 and TRBJ2-5; D unresolved. The V end lost 4 bases, the J end lost 1 base, and 2 bases lay between the germline ends. CDR1 is SGHRS and CDR2 is YFSETQ in the germline V gene. The CDR3 loop spans 11 amino acids. The CDR3: CASSLQETQYF. DNA for the CDR3: TGCGCCAGCAGCCTCCAAGAGACCCAGTACTTC.

The chain combines TRBV5-1 with TRBJ2-5; perhaps TRBD1 as D (5 bases). This CDR3 has 15 residues. Germline CDR1 SGHRS, CDR2 YFSETQ. V gave up 2 bases and J gave up 1 base, with 12 bases separating them. Written as DNA, the CDR3 is TGCGCCAGCAGCTTTAATCAGGGTATCCAAGAGACCCAGTACTTC. Translation gives CASSFNQGIQETQYF.

V and J are TRBV18 and TRBJ2-1; possibly TRBD1 for D (6 bases). Germline assignment: CDR1 KGHSH and CDR2 LQKENI. The CDR3 is made up of 11 amino acids. V lost 2 bases, J lost 11 bases, and 7 bases lay in between. This CDR3 is CASSPDRQQFF. Written as DNA, the CDR3 is TGTGCCAGCTCACCAGACAGGCAGCAGTTCTTC.

This chain links TRBV9 with TRBJ1-6, with D maybe TRBD1 (5 bases). The V end was cut by 4 bases, the J end by 9 bases, with 11 bases between. The CDR3 loop spans 13 amino acids. The germline V gene encodes CDR1 SGDLS and CDR2 YYNGEE. DNA of the CDR3: TGTGCCAGCAGCCCCTCGGGGGGTTCACCCCTCCACTTT. Translating it yields CASSPSGGSPLHF.

The chain has TRBV6-2 or TRBV6-3 and TRBJ1-5; D is ambiguous. The CDR3 spans 12 residues. Trimming removed 5 bases from V and 1 base from J, with 3 bases in between. The germline V gene encodes CDR1 MNHEY and CDR2 SVGEGT. The CDR3 is CASSLSNQPQHF. For the CDR3, the DNA is TGTGCCAGCAGTCTAAGCAATCAGCCCCAGCATTTT.

The chain is built from TRBV19 and TRBJ2-2; maybe TRBD2 (8 bases). Germline loops: CDR1 LNHDA, CDR2 SQIVND (reference sequence). The CDR3 sequence is 17 residues long. V was cut by 1 base and J by 3 bases, with 15 bases left in between. In nucleotides, the CDR3 is TGTGCCAGTAGTATAGTAGCGGGACAGATCTACACCGGGGAGCTGTTTTTT. Its protein is CASSIVAGQIYTGELFF. Drawing the rest from reference TRBV19 and TRBJ2-2, the complete variable domain is DGGITQSPKYLFRKEGQNVTLSCEQNLNHDAMYWYRQDPGQGLRLIYYSQIVNDFQKGDIAEGYSVSREKKESFPLTVTSAQKNPTAFYLCASSIVAGQIYTGELFFGEGSRLTVL.

V gene TRBV30 combines with J gene TRBJ2-3; TRBD2 aligns across 7 bases. The germline V gene has CDR1 GTSNPN and CDR2 SVGIG (reference sequence). CDR3 length: 14 residues. The V and J ends lost 1 base and 6 bases, in that order; junction bases with no gene match: 7. This CDR3 reads CAWSGITGGDTQYF. CDR3 coding DNA: TGTGCCTGGAGTGGGATCACCGGGGGGGATACGCAGTATTTT.

The genes are TRBV7-3 and TRBJ2-2; 9 bases map to TRBD2. This CDR3 comprises 19 residues. Germline V CDR1 and CDR2: SGHTA, FQGTGA. V shed 5 bases, J shed 3 bases, and the junction held 16 bases outside the gene matches. CDR3 sequence (DNA): TGTGCCAGCAGCAAATACGTTAGCGGGGGCGCTGCTGACACCGGGGAGCTGTTTTTT. It encodes CASSKYVSGGAADTGELFF.

The gene calls are TRBV7-6 and TRBJ2-6; TRBD1 agrees at 9 bases. There are 17 residues in the CDR3. The germline gives CDR1 SGHVS, CDR2 FNYEAQ. After removal of 5 bases from V and 3 bases from J, the junction contained 8 bases not matched to a gene. The DNA for the CDR3 is TGTGCCAGCAGCGGGGGACAGGGTAGAAGTGGGGCCAACGTCCTGACTTTC. Translating gives CASSGGQGRSGANVLTF.

This clone was picked up a small number of times. V and J are TRBV3-1 (or the pseudogene TRBV3-2) and TRBJ1-2; D gene unclear. Germline V gene sequence: CDR1 LGHDT, CDR2 YNNKEL (reference sequence). Trimming removed 0 bases at V and 5 bases at J, with 10 bases between. CDR3 length: 14 amino acids. The CDR3 reads CASSQEGSRYGYTF. The CDR3, as DNA: TGTGCCAGCAGCCAAGAGGGCAGTAGATATGGCTACACCTTC.

The chain couples TRBV18 to TRBJ2-5; TRBD2 agrees at 9 bases. Losses at the gene ends were 2 bases for V and 0 bases for J; bases not matched to a gene: 1. CDR3 length: 15 amino acids. The germline V gene encodes CDR1 KGHSH and CDR2 LQKENI. The CDR3 region is CASSPIAGDQETQYF. The CDR3 nucleotides read TGTGCCAGCTCACCAATAGCGGGGGACCAAGAGACCCAGTACTTC.

The chain uses TRBV24-1 and TRBJ2-3; a possible D gene is TRBD2 (5 bases). Germline-derived CDR1 and CDR2 are KGHDR and SFDVKD. The V and J ends lost 5 bases and 3 bases respectively, with 14 bases between them. This CDR3 has 15 residues. The CDR3 nucleotides read TGTGCCACCAGTGTGAGCTCTTCGGGGACAGATACGCAGTATTTT. It specifies CATSVSSSGTDTQYF.

The chain carries TRBV7-2 and TRBJ1-4, with 8 positions matching TRBD1. Germline loops: CDR1 SGHTA, CDR2 FQGNSA. This CDR3 is 16 amino acids long. With 5 bases clipped from V and 8 bases from J, the junction kept 13 bases outside the gene matches. CDR3 amino acids: CASSDGQGFLREKLFF. The CDR3 coding sequence is TGTGCCAGCAGCGACGGACAGGGCTTTTTACGAGAAAAACTGTTTTTT.